This T cell receptor beta chain was sequenced in a study of shared clonotypes between healthy human individuals. General study results and limits: Of the naive CD4 clonotypes, roughly 5.2% were shared across a handful of donors.

Generated by immunoSEQ multiplex PCR, the TCRdb table keeps only in-frame clones and is missing some. The table lists about 1.1 million clones, around 77% of them singletons, with 0.85% to 1% in the top ten. Details on this clone: Antigen: not known.

The TCR originated in a man aged 18 to 30 in good health. Some clones in this sample may be carry-over from other donors' samples. Material: memory CD4+ T cells from PBMCs. As to subset: CD45RA-negative fraction.

Here the CDR3 DNA reads TGTGCCAGCAGTCAAGCGCCGTATGACAGGGGGTTGGAGACCCAGTACTTC. It is translated as CASSQAPYDRGLETQYF. This chain joins TRBV27 and TRBJ2-5; 9 bases match TRBD1. This CDR3 has 17 residues. Germline V CDR1 and CDR2: MNHEY, SMNVEV (reference sequence). The J segment lost 5 bases and the V segment lost 5 bases, leaving 15 bases of the junction unmatched.